These 12 T cell receptor beta chains originate from one sample sequenced in a study of beta chain features in type 1 diabetes. The authors reverse transcribed all of the isolated RNA, so sequencing captured expressed TCRB transcripts. Repertoires were generated with immunoSEQ multiplex PCR, while TCRdb's copy carries only in-frame clones and drops some. This sample yields under 450,000 clones, of which 11% to 15% are seen a single time; approximately 0.035% belongs to the top ten. The source material was naive CD4+ T cells from blood. The receptor set was obtained from a man aged 25-40 years in good health.

The chain joins TRBV10-3 to TRBJ2-3; D unresolved. The V gene's germline CDR1 is ENHRY and CDR2 SYGVKD. V dropped 4 bases and J dropped 0 bases, with 8 bases sitting between them. The CDR3 spans 14 residues. The CDR3 is CAISAIPSTDTQYF. As DNA, the CDR3 is TGTGCCATCAGTGCCATACCTAGCACAGATACGCAGTATTTT.

This chain's CDR3 is CASSQGQATSGRADTQYF. DNA for the CDR3: TGTGCCAGCAGCCAAGGCCAAGCGACTAGCGGGAGAGCGGATACGCAGTATTTT. The genes are TRBV4-2 and TRBJ2-3; 12 bases align to TRBD2. This CDR3 spans 18 amino acids. CDR1 and CDR2 from the germline V gene are LGHNA and YNFKEQ. Germline trimming cut 1 base from V and 6 bases from J; bases unmatched to any gene: 11.

Only a few counts were recorded for this clone. The V and J genes are TRBV23-1 and TRBJ2-7; TRBD2 might be the D (5 bases). Being an ORF, TRBV23-1 has a function that is uncertain. The CDR3 covers 10 residues. The CDR3 reads CASSPPGKKV. In DNA form, the CDR3 reads TGCGCCAGCAGTCCCCCCGGGAAAAAGGTC.

V is TRBV19 and J is TRBJ1-5; no clear D. This CDR3 has 12 residues. With 3 bases removed from V and 6 bases from J, the gap between germline ends came to 6 bases. Germline assignment: CDR1 LNHDA and CDR2 SQIVND (reference sequence). CDR3 nucleotide sequence: TGTGCCAGTAGTATGTATCCTCAGCCCCAGCATTTT. Its translation: CASSMYPQPQHF.

The rearrangement uses TRBV2 and TRBJ1-5, with D unclear. The CDR3 has 12 amino acids. Trimming removed 7 bases from V and 3 bases from J, with 7 bases in between. Germline lookup yields CDR1 SNHLY and CDR2 FYNNEI. The CDR3 nucleotides read TGTGCCAGCAAGGGATCCAATCAGCCCCAGCATTTT. This gives the protein CASKGSNQPQHF.

This chain links TRBV5-4 with TRBJ2-6; 10 nucleotides align to TRBD1. Germline lookup yields CDR1 SGHNT and CDR2 YYREEE (reference sequence). V lost 4 bases and J lost 2; bases outside the gene matches: 3. This CDR3 spans 16 amino acids. The CDR3 sequence: CASSAGQGAGANVLTF. Written as DNA, the CDR3 is TGTGCCAGCAGCGCTGGACAGGGGGCTGGGGCCAACGTCCTGACTTTC.

The V and J genes are TRBV4-2 and TRBJ2-3, with 9 bases aligning to TRBD2. After removal of 0 bases from V and 3 bases from J, the junction contained 10 bases not matched to a gene. In germline, CDR1 is LGHNA, CDR2 YNFKEQ. The CDR3 length is 18 residues. The CDR3 DNA reads as TGTGCCAGCAGCCAAGACTATCCTAGCGGGATAGGAACAGATACGCAGTATTTT. Protein sequence: CASSQDYPSGIGTDTQYF.

This clone was detected a few times. This chain connects TRBV7-7 to TRBJ2-7; D is perhaps TRBD1 or TRBD2 (5 bases each). Germline CDR1 reads SSHAT; CDR2 reads FNYEAQ (reference sequence). This CDR3 comprises 14 residues. The CDR3 protein is CASSLGDHSYEQYV. CDR3 in DNA: TGTGCTAGCAGCTTAGGGGACCATTCCTACGAGCAGTACGTC.

V is TRBV6-5 and J is TRBJ1-2; weak D call: TRBD1 (6 bases). Per the germline V gene, CDR1 is MNHEY and CDR2 is SVGAGI. This CDR3 contains 13 residues. The V end lost 5 bases, the J end lost 6 bases, and 13 bases lay between the germline ends. Here the CDR3 DNA reads TGTGCCAGCAGTAACGGGCAGGGGCATGGCTACACCTTC. It translates to CASSNGQGHGYTF.

This clone was seen a handful of times. The chain carries TRBV6-4 and TRBJ2-1, with unresolved D. Looked up from germline, CDR1 is MRHNA and CDR2 is SNTAGT. The CDR3 is made up of 9 amino acids. The V end lost 1 base, the J end lost 12 bases, and 1 base lay between the germline ends. As DNA, the CDR3 is TGTGCCAGCAGTGACTGGCAGTTCTTC. Protein sequence: CASSDWQFF.

This clone was seen more than once but under ten times. This chain joins TRBV18 and TRBJ2-1, with 13 bases identical to TRBD2. Germline CDR1 is KGHSH and CDR2 is LQKENI. After removal of 3 bases from V and 7 bases from J, the junction contained 3 bases not matched to a gene. The CDR3 extends over 15 amino acids. CDR3 protein: CASSPQLAGGNEQFF. The DNA for the CDR3 is TGTGCCAGCTCACCCCAACTAGCGGGGGGGAATGAGCAGTTCTTC.

This clone was seen more than once but under ten times. This rearrangement joins TRBV9 to TRBJ1-5; 9 bases map to TRBD1. The CDR3 is 14 residues long. V gave up 3 bases and J gave up 6 bases; unmatched junction bases: 4. Germline V gives CDR1 SGDLS, CDR2 YYNGEE. The CDR3, as DNA: TGTGCCAGCAGCGCCACAGGGGGCGGTCAGCCCCAGCATTTT. Translation gives CASSATGGGQPQHF.